The 16 T cell receptor beta chains below were found in one sample sequenced in a study of cytotoxic CD8 clonotypes in ibrutinib-treated CLL. The protocol was immunoSEQ multiplex PCR, while the TCRdb copy is restricted to in-frame clones and leaves out a portion. The sample shows under 200,000 clones, more than 65% of them seen only once. Here the sequenced sample was PBMCs, taken after 12 months of ibrutinib treatment. The receptors shown here come from a human donor with chronic lymphocytic leukemia.

The rearrangement uses TRBV5-4 and TRBJ2-7; no clear D gene. This CDR3 is 13 amino acids long. The germline V and J ends were trimmed by 0 bases and 2 bases, with 6 bases remaining between them. The germline V gene has CDR1 SGHNT and CDR2 YYREEE (reference sequence). DNA for the CDR3: TGTGCCAGCAGCTTGGATAGAACCTACGAGCAGTACTTC. Residues: CASSLDRTYEQYF.

The chain recombines TRBV10-2 with TRBJ1-1; tentative D call: TRBD1 (5 bases). V was trimmed by 6 bases and J by 5 bases, leaving 19 bases between them. From germline, CDR1 is WSHSY and CDR2 SAAADI. The CDR3 consists of 15 residues. The DNA of the CDR3 is TGCGCCAGCAGGCGTCAGGGCAGGGAAGGAACTGAAGCTTTCTTT. Its protein product is CASRRQGREGTEAFF.

The chain is built from TRBV10-3 and TRBJ2-1; 10 bases map to TRBD1. The J segment lost 9 bases and the V segment lost 6 bases, leaving 14 bases of the junction unmatched. There are 16 residues in the CDR3. Germline-derived CDR1 and CDR2 are ENHRY and SYGVKD. The CDR3 DNA sequence: TGTGCCATCAGAGATGGGTCGGGGGACAGGGGCGGTGAGCAGTTCTTC. Residues: CAIRDGSGDRGGEQFF.

This clone came up once. The chain employs TRBV7-2 and TRBJ2-7; 7 nucleotides match TRBD1. Germline trimming cut 7 bases from V and 5 bases from J; bases unmatched to any gene: 8. The length of the CDR3 is 13 residues. Germline V gene lookup returns CDR1 SGHTA and CDR2 FQGNSA. The CDR3 region is CASTVGTVDEQYF. DNA for the CDR3: TGTGCCAGCACCGTCGGGACAGTGGACGAGCAGTACTTC.

CDR3 bases: TGTGCCAGCAGTCTCGACAGTAACAATCAGCCCCAGCATTTT. Protein sequence: CASSLDSNNQPQHF. The chain links TRBV28 to TRBJ1-5, with D possibly matching TRBD1 (5 bases). The CDR3 spans 14 residues. Germline V lookup: CDR1 MDHEN, CDR2 SYDVKM. The V end lost 5 bases, the J end lost 3 bases, and 11 bases lay between the germline ends.

The V and J genes are TRBV9 and TRBJ2-5; TRBD2 matches 9 bases. Trimming at V came to 3 bases and at J to 5 bases, leaving 8 bases not matched to a gene. This CDR3 spans 15 amino acids. Germline assignment: CDR1 SGDLS and CDR2 YYNGEE. The CDR3 nucleotides read TGTGCCAGCAGCGCTAGCGGGAATCGGGGTGAGACCCAGTACTTC. Amino acid sequence: CASSASGNRGETQYF.

The gene calls are TRBV25-1 and TRBJ2-7; the match to TRBD1 covers 7 bases. The germline V gene encodes CDR1 MGHDK and CDR2 SYGVNS. V was clipped by 4 bases and J by 2 bases; unmatched bases: 5. The CDR3 extends over 14 amino acids. The CDR3 nucleotides read TGTGCCAGCAGTGCCGGGGACAGCACCTACGAGCAGTACTTC. Residues: CASSAGDSTYEQYF.

The rearrangement links TRBV5-4 to TRBJ2-2, with 7 bases lining up with TRBD1. The CDR3 contains 15 residues. V shed 1 base, J shed 7 bases, and the junction held 7 bases outside the gene matches. The V gene's germline CDR1 is SGHNT and CDR2 YYREEE (reference sequence). The chain's CDR3 is CASSLQGVDGGELFF. In DNA form, the CDR3 reads TGTGCCAGCAGCTTGCAGGGGGTGGATGGCGGGGAGCTGTTTTTT.

This clone was seen a handful of times. The chain has TRBV27 and TRBJ2-7; D call uncertain. Between the trimmed V and J ends, which lost 0 bases and 7 bases, there was a span of 10 bases. CDR3 length: 13 residues. Germline values: CDR1 MNHEY, CDR2 SMNVEV (reference sequence). The CDR3 reads CASSLSPLGEQYF. CDR3 coding DNA: TGTGCCAGCAGTTTATCCCCCCTGGGGGAGCAGTACTTC.

The chain links TRBV19 to TRBJ2-2; the D gene is possibly TRBD1 (5 bases). The CDR3 has 14 residues. In germline, CDR1 is LNHDA, CDR2 SQIVND (reference sequence). V was cut by 6 bases and J by 7 bases, with 15 bases left in between. The CDR3 is CASSRVQVGGELFF. The CDR3 nucleotides read TGTGCCAGTAGCAGGGTCCAGGTGGGCGGGGAGCTGTTTTTT.

The chain couples TRBV6-1 to TRBJ1-1, with TRBD1 identical over 7 bases. The CDR3 consists of 12 residues. V was pared by 2 bases and J by 6 bases, with 0 bases of the junction left unmatched. Germline CDR1 reads MNHNS; CDR2 reads SASEGT. In DNA, the CDR3 is TGTGCCAGCAGTGAACAGGGGGCTGAAGCTTTCTTT. It specifies CASSEQGAEAFF.

Worth noting for this clone: The limits of the CDR3 on the DNA are not certain, so only TCRdb's listed CDR3 is given. This chain connects TRBV27 to TRBJ2-3. Looked up from germline, CDR1 is MNHEY and CDR2 is SMNVEV (reference sequence). 17 amino acids form the CDR3, both terminal residues included. The CDR3 loop reads CASSLFSGPGRTDTQYF.

This chain joins TRBV7-2 and TRBJ1-6, with 9 bases identical to TRBD1. V dropped 5 bases and J dropped 9; count of bases not matched to a gene: 8. Germline assignment: CDR1 SGHTA and CDR2 FQGNSA. The CDR3 covers 15 residues. This CDR3 reads CASSQDRGYASPLHF. DNA of the CDR3: TGTGCCAGCAGCCAAGACAGGGGGTATGCTTCACCCCTCCACTTT. Filled out from reference TRBV7-2 and TRBJ1-6, the complete variable domain reads GAGVSQSPSNKVTEKGKDVELRCDPISGHTALYWYRQSLGQGLEFLIYFQGNSAPDKSGLPSDRFSAERTGGSVSTLTIQRTQQEDSAVYLCASSQDRGYASPLHFGNGTRLTVT.

In DNA, the CDR3 is TGTGCCAGTAGTACGGGACCGGCCGTACACTATGGCTACACCTTC. This translates into CASSTGPAVHYGYTF. The chain recombines TRBV19 with TRBJ1-2, with D possibly being TRBD1 (5 bases). This CDR3 has 15 amino acids. Trimming left V 4 bases short and J 3 bases short, with 15 bases between. Germline values: CDR1 LNHDA, CDR2 SQIVND (reference sequence).

This sequence joins TRBV5-8 and TRBJ2-1; 10 positions match TRBD2. J lost 2 bases, V lost 4 bases, and 9 bases had no gene match. Germline V gives CDR1 SGHTS, CDR2 YDEGEE. The CDR3 consists of 17 residues. The CDR3 here is CASSTASLAGAYNEQFF. The CDR3 DNA reads TGTGCCAGCAGCACCGCATCGCTAGCGGGGGCCTACAATGAGCAGTTCTTC.

J is TRBJ1-3 and V is TRBV28; 7 bases align to TRBD1. This CDR3 is 15 amino acids long. CDR1 and CDR2 from the germline V gene are MDHEN and SYDVKM. J was trimmed by 0 bases and V by 5 bases; bases with no gene match: 4. Here the CDR3 reads CASSLDRISGNTIYF. CDR3 in DNA: TGTGCCAGCAGTCTGGACAGGATCTCTGGAAACACCATATATTTT.